What follows is one T cell receptor beta chain and its context. Its antigen is unknown. Qualities for individual bases were not recorded, and no much larger clone is one base off. This specimen belongs to a study of T-cell reconstitution after alpha-beta-depleted transplantation in children (dated by TCRdb to the mid-2010s). About the study as a whole: Using TCR repertoire profiling, the study followed T-cell immune reconstitution in a quantitative way in children after TCRalphabeta/CD19-depleted allogeneic hematopoietic cell transplantation. General conclusions and limits of the study: In some patients, the high TCRbeta diversity seen at day 60 was put down to recipient T cells and intrathymic progenitors that had survived conditioning. Over the following months the frequencies of hyperexpanded clones went down, and after one year T-cell counts and TCRbeta diversity were mostly credited to newly produced T cells. About two months after transplant, the apparently early recovery of alphabetaT-cell counts reportedly depended on just several hundred clones that had expanded rapidly and came from non-depleted graft cells.

Receptor libraries were prepared by PCR. The instrument given in TCRdb is Illumina HiSeq 2500. TCR library preparation used molecular barcoding, with unique molecular identifiers applied to normalize quantification of the TCRbeta repertoire. TCRdb's own reprocessing of the public reads used fastp at Q25 and MiXCR and kept productive beta chains. Identical CDR3 protein sequences are pooled into one entry, listed with their most common genes and DNA. This sample is represented by about 58,000 distinct CDR3 sequences; roughly 45% of them were singletons. Roughly 98% of the sample comes from the top ten. What the treatment or condition label conveys for this sample: allogeneic hematopoietic cell transplantation with graft depleted of TCRalphabeta T cells and CD19 B cells. TCRalphabeta/CD19-depleted allogeneic hematopoietic cell grafts were given to the transplant recipients, all of whom were children.

V loses 4 bases at its end and J loses 3 bases; junction bases beyond the gene matches: 7. From the germline V gene (reference sequence), CDR1 is SGHKS and CDR2 is YYEKEE. Measured from the cysteine to the phenylalanine, the CDR3 is 15 residues long. Only the CDR3 portion is preserved as DNA: 45 bases, with reading frame beginning at the first base. The TCR was taken from a male patient under 18 who had a stem cell transplant for acute lymphoblastic leukemia, so the T cells may come from the graft donor. The starting material was PBMCs, mostly from graft donor cells, obtained 360 days after TCRalphabeta/CD19-depleted stem cell transplant. The sequence joins TRBV5-5 to TRBJ2-1; 7 nucleotides in the junction match TRBD1. CDR3 loop: CASSPGTALYNEQFF. The bases read TGTGCCAGCAGCCCAGGGACAGCCCTCTACAATGAGCAGTTCTTC.